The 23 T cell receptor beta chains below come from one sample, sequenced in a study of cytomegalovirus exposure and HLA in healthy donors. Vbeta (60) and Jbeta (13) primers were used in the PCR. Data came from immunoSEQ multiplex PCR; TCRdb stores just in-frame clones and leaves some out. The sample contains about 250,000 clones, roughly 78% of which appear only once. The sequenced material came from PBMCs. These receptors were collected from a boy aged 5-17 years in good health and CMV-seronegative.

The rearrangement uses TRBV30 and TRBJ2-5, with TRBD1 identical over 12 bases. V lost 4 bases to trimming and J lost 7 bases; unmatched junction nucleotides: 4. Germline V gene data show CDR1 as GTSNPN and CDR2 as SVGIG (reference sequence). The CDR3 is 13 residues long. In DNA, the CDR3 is TGTGCCTGGACCGGGACAGGGGGCGCGACCCAGTACTTC. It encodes CAWTGTGGATQYF.

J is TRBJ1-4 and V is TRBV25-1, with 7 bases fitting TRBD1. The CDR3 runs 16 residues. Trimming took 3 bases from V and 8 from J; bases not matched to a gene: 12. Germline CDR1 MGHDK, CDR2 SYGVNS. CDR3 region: CASSDTIQGPGEKLFF. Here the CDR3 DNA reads TGTGCCAGCAGTGATACCATACAGGGGCCGGGGGAAAAACTGTTTTTT.

The CDR3 sequence: CASRFFTAETQYF. The CDR3 coding sequence is TGTGCCAGCAGATTCTTCACAGCCGAGACCCAGTACTTC. The gene calls are TRBV6-6 and TRBJ2-5; D remains unclear. CDR1 and CDR2 from the germline V gene are MNHNY and SVGAGI (reference sequence). The CDR3 covers 13 residues. V was trimmed by 6 bases and J by 5 bases, leaving 13 bases between them.

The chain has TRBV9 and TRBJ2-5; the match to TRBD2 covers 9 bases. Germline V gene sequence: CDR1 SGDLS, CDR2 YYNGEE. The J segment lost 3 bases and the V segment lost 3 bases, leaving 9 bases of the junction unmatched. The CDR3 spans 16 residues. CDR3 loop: CASSATGTSRKETQYF. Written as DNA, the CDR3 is TGTGCCAGCAGCGCTACCGGGACTAGCAGAAAAGAGACCCAGTACTTC.

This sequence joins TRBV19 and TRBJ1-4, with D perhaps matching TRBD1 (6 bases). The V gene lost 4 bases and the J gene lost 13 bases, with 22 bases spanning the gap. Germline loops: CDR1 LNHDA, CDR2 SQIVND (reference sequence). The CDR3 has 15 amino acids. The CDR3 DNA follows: TGTGCCAGTAGTACCATCATGCTGGGGGGGCGCGGACTGTTTTTT. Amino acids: CASSTIMLGGRGLFF.

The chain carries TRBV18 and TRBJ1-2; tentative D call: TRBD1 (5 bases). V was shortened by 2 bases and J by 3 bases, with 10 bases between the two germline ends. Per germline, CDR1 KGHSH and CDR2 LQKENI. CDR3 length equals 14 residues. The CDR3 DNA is TGTGCCAGCTCACCAAGGCAGGGTGACTATGGCTACACCTTC. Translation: CASSPRQGDYGYTF.

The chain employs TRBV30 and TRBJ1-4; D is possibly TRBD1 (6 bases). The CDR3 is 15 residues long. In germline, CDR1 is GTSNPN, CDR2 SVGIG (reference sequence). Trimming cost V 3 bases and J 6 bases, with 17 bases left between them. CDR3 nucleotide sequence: TGTGCCTGGAGGCTCGGACAGACTAATGATGAAAAACTGTTTTTT. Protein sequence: CAWRLGQTNDEKLFF.

The CDR3 spells CASSYSGTADNEQFF. The CDR3 DNA is TGTGCCAGCAGTTACTCCGGGACAGCCGACAATGAGCAGTTCTTC. J is TRBJ2-1 and V is TRBV6-5, with 7 bases matching TRBD1. Germline V CDR1 and CDR2: MNHEY, SVGAGI. V lost 0 bases to trimming and J lost 5 bases; unmatched junction nucleotides: 4. This CDR3 has 15 residues.

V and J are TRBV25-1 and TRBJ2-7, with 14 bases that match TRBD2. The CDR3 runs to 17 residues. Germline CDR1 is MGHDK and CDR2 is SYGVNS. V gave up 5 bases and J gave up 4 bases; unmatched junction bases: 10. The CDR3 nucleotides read TGTGCCAGCAGTCCCCCCCGACTAGCGGGAGGGCGTTACGAGCAGTACTTC. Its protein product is CASSPPRLAGGRYEQYF.

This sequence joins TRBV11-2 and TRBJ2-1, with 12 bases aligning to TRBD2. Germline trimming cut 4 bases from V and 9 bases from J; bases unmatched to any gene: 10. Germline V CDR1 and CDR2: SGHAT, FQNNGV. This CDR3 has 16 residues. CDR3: CASSSLLAGGGGEQFF. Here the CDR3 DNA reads TGTGCCAGCAGCTCACTCCTAGCGGGAGGGGGTGGTGAGCAGTTCTTC.

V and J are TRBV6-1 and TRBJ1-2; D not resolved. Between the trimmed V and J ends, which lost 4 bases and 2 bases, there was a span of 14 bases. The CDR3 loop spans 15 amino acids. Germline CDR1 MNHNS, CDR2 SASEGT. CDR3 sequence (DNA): TGTGCCAGCAGTGCAAGCCTAGGAAGCAACTATGGCTACACCTTC. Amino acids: CASSASLGSNYGYTF.

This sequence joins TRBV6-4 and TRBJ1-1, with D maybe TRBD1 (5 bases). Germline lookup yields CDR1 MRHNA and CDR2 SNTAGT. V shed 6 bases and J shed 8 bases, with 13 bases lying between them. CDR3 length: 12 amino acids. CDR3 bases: TGTGCCAGCAGCTCCGGGGGGGAGGAAGCTTTCTTT. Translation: CASSSGGEEAFF.

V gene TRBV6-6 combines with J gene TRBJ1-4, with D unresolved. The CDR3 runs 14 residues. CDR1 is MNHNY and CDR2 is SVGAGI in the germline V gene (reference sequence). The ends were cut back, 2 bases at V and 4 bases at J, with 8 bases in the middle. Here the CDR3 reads CASSYLGFNEKLFF. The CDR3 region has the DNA TGTGCCAGCAGTTACCTCGGGTTTAATGAAAAACTGTTTTTT.

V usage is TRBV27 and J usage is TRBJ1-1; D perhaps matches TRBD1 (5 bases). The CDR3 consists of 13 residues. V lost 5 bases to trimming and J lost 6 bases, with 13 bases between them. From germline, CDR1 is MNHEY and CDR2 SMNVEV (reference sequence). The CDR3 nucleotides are TGTGCCAGCAGTCCCAACGGGGGACCTGAAGCTTTCTTT. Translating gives CASSPNGGPEAFF.

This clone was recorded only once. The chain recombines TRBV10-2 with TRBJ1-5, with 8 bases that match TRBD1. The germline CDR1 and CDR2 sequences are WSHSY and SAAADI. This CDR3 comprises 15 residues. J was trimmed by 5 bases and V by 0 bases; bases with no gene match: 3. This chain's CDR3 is CASSESDRDYQPQHF. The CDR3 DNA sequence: TGCGCCAGCAGTGAGTCGGACAGGGATTATCAGCCCCAGCATTTT.

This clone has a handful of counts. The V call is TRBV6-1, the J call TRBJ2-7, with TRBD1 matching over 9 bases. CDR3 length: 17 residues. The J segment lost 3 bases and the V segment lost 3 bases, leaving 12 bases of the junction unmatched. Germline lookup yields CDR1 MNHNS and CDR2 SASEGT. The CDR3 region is CASSDRPGQGILYEQYF. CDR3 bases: TGTGCCAGCAGTGATCGGCCGGGACAGGGTATTCTCTACGAGCAGTACTTC.

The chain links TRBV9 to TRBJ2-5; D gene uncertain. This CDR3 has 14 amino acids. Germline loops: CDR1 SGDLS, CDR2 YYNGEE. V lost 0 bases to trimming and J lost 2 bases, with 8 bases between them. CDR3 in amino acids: CASSVAGVQETQYF. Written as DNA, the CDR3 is TGTGCCAGCAGCGTAGCTGGAGTACAAGAGACCCAGTACTTC.

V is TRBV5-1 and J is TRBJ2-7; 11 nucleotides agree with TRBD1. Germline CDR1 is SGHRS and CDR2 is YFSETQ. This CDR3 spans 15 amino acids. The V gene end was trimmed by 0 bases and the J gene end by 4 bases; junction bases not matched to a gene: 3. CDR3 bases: TGCGCCAGCAGCTTGGTGGACAGGGGGCGGTACGAGCAGTACTTC. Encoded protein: CASSLVDRGRYEQYF. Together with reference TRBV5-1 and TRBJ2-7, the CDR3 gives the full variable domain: KAGVTQTPRYLIKTRGQQVTLSCSPISGHRSVSWYQQTPGQGLQFLFEYFSETQRNKGNFPGRFSGRQFSNSRSEMNVSTLELGDSALYLCASSLVDRGRYEQYFGPGTRLTVT.

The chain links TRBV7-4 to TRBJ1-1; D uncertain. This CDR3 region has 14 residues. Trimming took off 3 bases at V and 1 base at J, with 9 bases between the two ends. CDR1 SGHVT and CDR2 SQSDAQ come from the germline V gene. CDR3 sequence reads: CASSLRSQNTEAFF. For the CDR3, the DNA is TGTGCCAGCAGCTTGAGGTCACAGAACACTGAAGCTTTCTTT.

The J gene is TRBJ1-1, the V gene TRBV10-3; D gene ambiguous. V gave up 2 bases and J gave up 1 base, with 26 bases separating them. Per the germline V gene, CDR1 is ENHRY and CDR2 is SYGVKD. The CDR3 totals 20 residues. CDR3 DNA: TGTGCCATCAGTGAGGGGAGGTGGTATGGCCGGGGAAGGGAGAACACTGAAGCTTTCTTT. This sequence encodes CAISEGRWYGRGRENTEAFF.

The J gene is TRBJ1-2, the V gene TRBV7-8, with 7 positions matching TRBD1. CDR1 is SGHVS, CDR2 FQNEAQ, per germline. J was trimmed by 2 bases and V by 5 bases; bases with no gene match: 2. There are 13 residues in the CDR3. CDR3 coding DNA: TGTGCCAGCAGCGCACAGGGGAACTATGGCTACACCTTC. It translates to CASSAQGNYGYTF.

The CDR3 is CASSLLIRGNTGELFF. CDR3 sequence (DNA): TGTGCCAGCAGCTTGTTAATCAGGGGGAACACCGGGGAGCTGTTTTTT. The chain uses TRBV5-6 and TRBJ2-2; D may be TRBD1 (6 bases). CDR3 length: 16 residues. Germline V CDR1 and CDR2: SGHDT, YYEEEE. V was trimmed by 1 base and J by 1 base, leaving 11 bases between them.

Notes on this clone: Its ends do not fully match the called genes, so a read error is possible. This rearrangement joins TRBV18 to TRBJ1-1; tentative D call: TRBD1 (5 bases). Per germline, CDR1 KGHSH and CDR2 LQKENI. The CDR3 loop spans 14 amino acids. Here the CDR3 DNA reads TGTGCCAGCTCACCACCAACAGGAACTCCTGAGGCTTTCTTT. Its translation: CASSPPTGTPEAFF.